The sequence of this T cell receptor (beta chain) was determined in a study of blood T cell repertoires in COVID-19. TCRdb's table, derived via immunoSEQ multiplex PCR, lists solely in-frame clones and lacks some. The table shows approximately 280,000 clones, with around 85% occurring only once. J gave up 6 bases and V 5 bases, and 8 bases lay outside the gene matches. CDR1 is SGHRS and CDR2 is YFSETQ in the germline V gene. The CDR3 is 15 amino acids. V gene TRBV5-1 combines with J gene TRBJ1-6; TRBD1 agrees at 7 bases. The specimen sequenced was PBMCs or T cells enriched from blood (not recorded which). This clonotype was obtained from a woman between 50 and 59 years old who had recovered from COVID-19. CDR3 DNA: TGCGCCAGCAGAGGTGGGACAGTGAGTAATTCACCCCTCCACTTT. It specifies CASRGGTVSNSPLHF.